This TCR beta chain emerged from a study of regulatory T cells in long-lasting Graves disease. V lost 0 bases, J lost 9 bases, and 12 bases lay in between. The germline V gene has CDR1 SGHNT and CDR2 YENEEA. There are 14 residues in the CDR3. Stated time point: persistent/refractory GD, antithyroid drugs over 5 years with positive TRAb. From RNA extracted from PBMCs, the TCR library was made. Libraries of TCR beta came from iRepertoire HTBI primers plus Arm-PCR of CDR3 regions. TCRdb reprocessed the multiplex PCR reads via MiXCR and lists one record per CDR3 protein. The sample consists of around 450,000 distinct CDR3 sequences, 20% to 25% of them appearing once. This clonotype has only a few counts.

The V gene is TRBV11-3, the J gene TRBJ2-1; the D gene is possibly TRBD2 (5 bases). The TCR comes from a female donor with Graves disease. The sample in question was peripheral blood mononuclear cells (PBMCs), obtained when the disease was refractory, from a patient treated with antithyroid drugs. The CDR3 bases are TGTGCCAGCAGCTTAGATCGAGTAGCGAGTGAGCAGTTCTTC. Its protein is CASSLDRVASEQFF.